This T cell receptor beta chain was captured in a study of blood T cells in healthy people across ages. Study findings and constraints: One million T cells yielded diversity estimates that were considered underestimates. What prevented conclusive comparison of naive and antigen-experienced cells was that PBMCs were unsorted.

The sample, approximately 10 milliliters of peripheral blood, was drawn from each donor. Total RNA, at least 5.5 micrograms per sample, came from PBMCs. In this sample, this clonotype turned up many times. Its antigen is currently unknown. This CDR3 is 15 amino acids long. CDR1 is SGHNT and CDR2 is YYREEE in the germline V gene (reference sequence). V gave up 3 bases and J gave up 0 bases; unmatched junction bases: 3. A J-beta primer mix and a sample-barcoded 5' primer were used in a second PCR of roughly 7 to 12 cycles. TCRdb ran MiXCR on the 5' RACE reads and lists one entry per CDR3 protein. The repertoire holds under 2 million distinct CDR3 sequences, with about 31% as singletons.

Material for sequencing was blood. The V and J genes are TRBV5-4 and TRBJ2-3, with 8 positions matching TRBD2. The sequence was obtained from a woman under 40 in good health. CDR3 DNA: TGTGCCAGCAGCTCGGGACTAGGTAGCACAGATACGCAGTATTTT. Translated: CASSSGLGSTDTQYF. The full variable domain, rest sourced from reference TRBV5-4 and TRBJ2-3, is ETGVTQSPTHLIKTRGQQVTLRCSSQSGHNTVSWYQQALGQGPQFIFQYYREEENGRGNFPPRFSGLQFPNYSSELNVNALELDDSALYLCASSSGLGSTDTQYFGPGTRLTVL.